This T cell receptor beta chain comes out of a study of blood T cell repertoires in COVID-19. Overall study: Acute-phase and convalescent COVID-19 samples originated in the United States, Italy and Spain. The analysed material was cDNA or gDNA that came from T cells, B-cell-depleted T cells, or PBMCs.

A few counts support this clone. The CDR3 is made up of 12 amino acids. Trimming pared 5 bases from V and 8 bases from J, leaving 10 bases between. Per germline, CDR1 MNHEY and CDR2 SVGAGI. Authors' methods: For nucleated cells, counts were estimated from reference gene primer amplification. Data came from immunoSEQ multiplex PCR; TCRdb stores just in-frame clones and leaves some out. That table gives V, J and clone size, and the DNA gave D and trimming. The data show a few hundred thousand clones, about 85% seen once. The sequencing input was peripheral blood. The rearrangement joins TRBV6-5 to TRBJ2-1; TRBD1 might be the D (6 bases). The TCR was taken from a woman aged 18-29 years who had recovered from COVID-19. The CDR3 loop reads CASSNRVHEQFF. The CDR3 coding sequence is TGTGCCAGCAGTAACAGGGTCCATGAGCAGTTCTTC.